This T cell receptor (beta chain) was recovered during a study of cytomegalovirus exposure and HLA in healthy donors. The data were produced by immunoSEQ multiplex PCR, yet TCRdb's version contains in-frame clones alone and is incomplete. The sample shows roughly 150,000 clones, about 89% of them seen only once. V dropped 3 bases and J dropped 12; count of bases not matched to a gene: 7. Germline CDR1 is DFQATT and CDR2 is SNEGSKA (reference sequence). There are 11 residues in the CDR3. This clone was detected only once. Its antigen is undetermined. Separate from the roughly 610-subject first cohort, the roughly 120-subject validation cohort was the one that the donors belonged to. Study observations and caveats: The study put 150 to 200 TCR beta chains on its list as cytomegalovirus-associated. Rarity marked most TCR sequences, yet some public TCRs occurred in many donors.

This sequence was found in a woman younger than 30 in good health and CMV-seropositive. The sample was PBMCs. The chain carries TRBV20-1 and TRBJ1-1, with 7 nucleotides matching TRBD1. DNA of the CDR3: TGCAGTGCTAGTTTGACAGGGATGCCTTTCTTT. It encodes CSASLTGMPFF.